These T cell receptor beta chains were read from a single sample in a study of Ad26.COV2.S vaccination and SARS-CoV-2 variants. Only in-frame clones appear in the TCRdb table, and some are missing; sequencing was by immunoSEQ multiplex PCR. The sample has about 330,000 clones; about 90% are singletons. The sample in question was peripheral blood, obtained in a trial of Ad26.COV2.S vaccine versus placebo. The receptors shown here come from a person aged 18-65 years who received the Ad26.COV2.S COVID-19 vaccine or a placebo. CDR3s include the opening cysteine and the closing phenylalanine or tryptophan. The D gene is left open where the match is weak. Size values are once, few and many counts, or a class for expanded clones, and some rows have none.

v_gene,j_gene,d_gene,len,abundance,CDR3nt,CDR3aa
TRBV6-2/TRBV6-3,TRBJ2-7,TRBD2,15,-,TGTGCCAGCAGTTGGGCGGGGGATTGGACCTACGAGCAGTACTTC,CASSWAGDWTYEQYF
TRBV10-3,TRBJ2-7,TRBD1,15,-,TGTGCCATCAGCCCCAGGACAGGCTCAACCTACGAGCAGTACTTC,CAISPRTGSTYEQYF
TRBV9,TRBJ1-1,TRBD1,16,-,TGTGCCAGCAGCGGGGAGGACAGGGGGATTCACACTGAAGCTTTCTTT,CASSGEDRGIHTEAFF
TRBV18,TRBJ1-1,TRBD1,14,-,TGTGCCAGCTCACCACTTTGGGCAGGGGGCATAGCTTTCTTT,CASSPLWAGGIAFF
TRBV29-1,TRBJ2-1,TRBD2,16,-,TGCAGCGTTGTGGGTTCGGGGGGACTCAACTACAATGAGCAGTTCTTC,CSVVGSGGLNYNEQFF
TRBV29-1,TRBJ2-7,-,12,-,TGCAGCGTCGCCCTACAGGGCGGCGAGCAGTACTTC,CSVALQGGEQYF
TRBV18,TRBJ1-5,-,14,-,TGTGCCAGCTCACCGGGGGGGTTTTTTCAGCCCCAGCATTTT,CASSPGGFFQPQHF
TRBV14,TRBJ1-1,-,13,-,TGTGCCAGCAGCCAGTCGCCGAACACTGAAGCTTTCTTT,CASSQSPNTEAFF
TRBV28,TRBJ2-3,TRBD2,16,-,TGTGCCAGCAGTCCTCTAGCGGGAGCAGGGACAGATACGCAGTATTTT,CASSPLAGAGTDTQYF
TRBV5-1,TRBJ2-5,-,13,-,TGCGCCAGCAGCTTGGGTAGTTCAGAGACCCAGTACTTC,CASSLGSSETQYF
TRBV11-2,TRBJ1-4,-,14,-,TGTGCCAGCAGCTTTAAGCCTTTAGATGAAAAACTGTTTTTT,CASSFKPLDEKLFF
TRBV15,TRBJ1-2,TRBD1,16,-,TGTGCCATCAGGGGGGGAGGGTACGGAGCCGCGAATGGCTACACCTTC,CAIRGGGYGAANGYTF
TRBV6-5,TRBJ1-2,-,14,-,TGTGCCAGCCTCAGATGGGGAGACCCCTATGGCTACACCTTC,CASLRWGDPYGYTF
TRBV5-1,TRBJ2-2,TRBD2,15,-,TGCGCCAGCAGCAAGCGGGAGACCTACACCGGGGAGCTGTTTTTT,CASSKRETYTGELFF
TRBV24-1,TRBJ1-1,-,14,-,TGTGCCACCAGGGACACCGGGCGGGACACTGAAGCTTTCTTT,CATRDTGRDTEAFF
TRBV7-9,TRBJ1-1,-,14,-,TGTGCCAGCAGCTTACGGGAGGGGAACACTGAAGCTTTCTTT,CASSLREGNTEAFF
TRBV5-6,TRBJ1-3,-,14,-,TGTGCCAGCAGCTTGGGGGGCTCTGGAAACACCATATATTTT,CASSLGGSGNTIYF
TRBV11-2,TRBJ1-1,-,15,few,TGTGCCAGCAGCTTAGGTCTCGGCGGTAACACTGAAGCTTTCTTT,CASSLGLGGNTEAFF
TRBV6-2/TRBV6-3,TRBJ2-1,-,15,-,TGTGCCAGCAGTTCCTCCCGCGCATCCTACAATGAGCAGTTCTTC,CASSSSRASYNEQFF
TRBV5-1,TRBJ1-1,-,15,-,TGCGCCAGCAGCTTGGATGTGGGGGTGAACACTGAAGCTTTCTTT,CASSLDVGVNTEAFF
TRBV19,TRBJ1-2,-,14,-,TGTGCCAGCTCACAAACCCCGGACAGCTATGGCTACACCTTC,CASSQTPDSYGYTF
TRBV9,TRBJ1-1,TRBD1,17,-,TGTGCCAGCACACCCCCTGGGGGACAGGCTCAGAACACTGAAGCTTTCTTT,CASTPPGGQAQNTEAFF
TRBV15,TRBJ2-2,-,13,-,TGTGCCACCAGCAGTGTCAACACCGGGGAGCTGTTTTTT,CATSSVNTGELFF
TRBV6-5,TRBJ1-1,-,15,-,TGTGCCAGCAGATGGCGGAGGTCGATGAACACTGAAGCTTTCTTT,CASRWRRSMNTEAFF
TRBV7-9,TRBJ2-1,-,16,-,TGTGCCAGCAGGAGAAGTAAGGTGGACACCTACAATGAGCAGTTCTTC,CASRRSKVDTYNEQFF
TRBV27,TRBJ1-2,-,14,few,TGTGCCAGCAGTTACCGAGGACGGGACTATGGCTACACCTTC,CASSYRGRDYGYTF
TRBV27,TRBJ2-1,TRBD2,16,-,TGTGCCAGCAGCTCGTCTGGACTAGCGTACTACAATGAGCAGTTCTTC,CASSSSGLAYYNEQFF
TRBV28,TRBJ2-2,-,15,-,TGTGCCAGCAGTCCTCCGGGACTGACCACCGGGGAGCTGTTTTTT,CASSPPGLTTGELFF
TRBV29-1,TRBJ2-2,TRBD1,16,-,TGCAGCGTTCGGACAGGGATGGTCCTAAACACCGGGGAGCTGTTTTTT,CSVRTGMVLNTGELFF
TRBV18,TRBJ1-1,-,12,-,TGTGCCAGCTCACCCGGGACCACTGAAGCTTTCTTT,CASSPGTTEAFF
TRBV29-1,TRBJ2-3,TRBD1,12,-,TGCAGCGTTACAGGGGTCACAGATACGCAGTATTTT,CSVTGVTDTQYF
TRBV6-6,TRBJ2-1,TRBD2,15,-,TGTGCCAGCAGCCCCACTAGCGGTAGATACAATGAGCAGTTCTTC,CASSPTSGRYNEQFF